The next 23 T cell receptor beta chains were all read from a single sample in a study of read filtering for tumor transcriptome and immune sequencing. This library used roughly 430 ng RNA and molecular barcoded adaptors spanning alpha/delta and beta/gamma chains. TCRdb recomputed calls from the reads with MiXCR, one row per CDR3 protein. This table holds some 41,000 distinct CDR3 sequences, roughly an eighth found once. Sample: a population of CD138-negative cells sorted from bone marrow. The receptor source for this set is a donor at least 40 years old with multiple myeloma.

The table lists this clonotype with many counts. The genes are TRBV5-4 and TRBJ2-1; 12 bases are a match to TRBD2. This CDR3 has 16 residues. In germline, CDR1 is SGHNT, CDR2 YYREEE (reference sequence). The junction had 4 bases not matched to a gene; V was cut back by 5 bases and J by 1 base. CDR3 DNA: TGTGCCAGCAGTAGCGGACTAGCGGGATCCTACAATGAGCAGTTCTTC. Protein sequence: CASSSGLAGSYNEQFF.

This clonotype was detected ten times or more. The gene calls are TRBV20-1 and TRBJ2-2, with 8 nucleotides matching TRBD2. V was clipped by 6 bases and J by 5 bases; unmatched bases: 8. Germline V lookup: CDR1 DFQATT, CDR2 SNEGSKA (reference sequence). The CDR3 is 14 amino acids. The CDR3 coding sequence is TGCAGTGCCTCAGCGGGAGCCCCGACCGGGGAGCTGTTTTTT. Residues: CSASAGAPTGELFF.

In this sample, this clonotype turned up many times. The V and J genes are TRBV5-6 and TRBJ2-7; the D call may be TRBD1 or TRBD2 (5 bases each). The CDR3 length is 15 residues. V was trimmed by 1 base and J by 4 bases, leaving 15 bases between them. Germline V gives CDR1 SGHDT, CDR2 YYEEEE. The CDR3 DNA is TGTGCCAGCAGCTTGTGGGGGAGAAGGGTTTACGAGCAGTACTTC. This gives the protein CASSLWGRRVYEQYF.

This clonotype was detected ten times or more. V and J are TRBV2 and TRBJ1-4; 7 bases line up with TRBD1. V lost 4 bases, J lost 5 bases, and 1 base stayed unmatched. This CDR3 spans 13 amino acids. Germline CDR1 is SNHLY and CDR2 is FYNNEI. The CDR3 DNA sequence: TGTGCCAGCAGTGGGGACAGAAATGAAAAACTGTTTTTT. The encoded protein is CASSGDRNEKLFF. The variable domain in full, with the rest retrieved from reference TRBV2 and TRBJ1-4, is EPEVTQTPSHQVTQMGQEVILRCVPISNHLYFYWYRQILGQKVEFLVSFYNNEISEKSEIFDDQFSVERPDGSNFTLKIRSTKLEDSAMYFCASSGDRNEKLFFGSGTQLSVL.

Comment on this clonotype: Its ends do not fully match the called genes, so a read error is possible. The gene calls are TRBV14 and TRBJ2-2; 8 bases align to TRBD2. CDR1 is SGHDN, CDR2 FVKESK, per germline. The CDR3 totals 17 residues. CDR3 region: CAGGQVQRERGTGELFF. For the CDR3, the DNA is TGTGCCGGCGGCCAAGTCCAGCGGGAGAGGGGGACCGGGGAGCTATTTTTT.

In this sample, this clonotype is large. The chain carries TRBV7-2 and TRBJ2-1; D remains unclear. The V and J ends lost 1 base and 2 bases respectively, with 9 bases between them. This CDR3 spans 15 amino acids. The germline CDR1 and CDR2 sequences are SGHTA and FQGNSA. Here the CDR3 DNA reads TGTGCCAGCAGCTTAGAAAGTCTAGCCTACAATGAGCAGTTCTTC. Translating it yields CASSLESLAYNEQFF. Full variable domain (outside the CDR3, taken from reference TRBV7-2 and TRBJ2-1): GAGVSQSPSNKVTEKGKDVELRCDPISGHTALYWYRQSLGQGLEFLIYFQGNSAPDKSGLPSDRFSAERTGGSVSTLTIQRTQQEDSAVYLCASSLESLAYNEQFFGPGTRLTVL.

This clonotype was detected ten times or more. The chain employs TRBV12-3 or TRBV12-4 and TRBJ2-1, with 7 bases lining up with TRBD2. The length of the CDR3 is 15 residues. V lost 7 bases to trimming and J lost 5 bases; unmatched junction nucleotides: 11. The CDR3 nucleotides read TGTGCCAGCACAACCCTGGGGAGGGTGAACAATGAGCAGTTCTTC. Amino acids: CASTTLGRVNNEQFF.

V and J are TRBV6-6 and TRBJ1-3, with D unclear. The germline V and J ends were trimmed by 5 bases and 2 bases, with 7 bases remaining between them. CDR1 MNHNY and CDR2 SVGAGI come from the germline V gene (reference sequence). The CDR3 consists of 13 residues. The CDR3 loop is CASSPLPGNTIYF. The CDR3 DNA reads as TGTGCCAGCAGTCCTCTCCCTGGAAACACCATATATTTT.

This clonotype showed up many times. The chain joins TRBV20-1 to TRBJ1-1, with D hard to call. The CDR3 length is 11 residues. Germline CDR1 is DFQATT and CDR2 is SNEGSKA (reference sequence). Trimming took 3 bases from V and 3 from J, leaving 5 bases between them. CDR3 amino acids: CSASPDTEAFF. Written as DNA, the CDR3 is TGCAGTGCTAGCCCGGACACTGAAGCTTTCTTT.

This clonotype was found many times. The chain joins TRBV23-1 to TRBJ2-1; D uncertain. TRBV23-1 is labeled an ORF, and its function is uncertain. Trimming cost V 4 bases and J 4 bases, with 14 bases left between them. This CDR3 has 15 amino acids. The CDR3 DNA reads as TGCGCCAGCAGTCGCCACTACCTGGGGTACAATGAGCAGTTCTTC. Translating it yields CASSRHYLGYNEQFF.

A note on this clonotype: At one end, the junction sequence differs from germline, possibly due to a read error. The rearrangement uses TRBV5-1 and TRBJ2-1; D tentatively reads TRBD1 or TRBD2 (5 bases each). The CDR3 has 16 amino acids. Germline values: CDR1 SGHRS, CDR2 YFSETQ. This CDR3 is CASSRGGTGLYSEQFF. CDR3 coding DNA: TGCGCCAGCAGCCGAGGTGGTACGGGGCTTTACAGTGAGCAGTTCTTC.

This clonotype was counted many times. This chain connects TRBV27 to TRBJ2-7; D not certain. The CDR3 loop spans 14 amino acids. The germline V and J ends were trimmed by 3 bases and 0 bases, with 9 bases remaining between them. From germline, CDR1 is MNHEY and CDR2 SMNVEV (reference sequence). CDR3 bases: TGTGCCAGCAGTTTCGCACCTTCCTCCTACGAGCAGTACTTC. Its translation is CASSFAPSSYEQYF.

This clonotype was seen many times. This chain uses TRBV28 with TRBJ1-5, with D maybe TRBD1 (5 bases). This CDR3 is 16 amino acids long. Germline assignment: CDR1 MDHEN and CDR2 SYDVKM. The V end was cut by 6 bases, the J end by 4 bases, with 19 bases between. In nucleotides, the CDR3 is TGTGCCAGCAGCTGGTTCACGGCAGGGCAAAATCAGCCCCAGCATTTT. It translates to CASSWFTAGQNQPQHF.

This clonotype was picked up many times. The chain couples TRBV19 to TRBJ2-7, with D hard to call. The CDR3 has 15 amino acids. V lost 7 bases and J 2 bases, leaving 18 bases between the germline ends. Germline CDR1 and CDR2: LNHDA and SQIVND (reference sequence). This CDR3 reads CASTLGRLPPYEQYF. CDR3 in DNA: TGTGCCAGTACCCTGGGTAGATTACCGCCCTACGAGCAGTACTTC.

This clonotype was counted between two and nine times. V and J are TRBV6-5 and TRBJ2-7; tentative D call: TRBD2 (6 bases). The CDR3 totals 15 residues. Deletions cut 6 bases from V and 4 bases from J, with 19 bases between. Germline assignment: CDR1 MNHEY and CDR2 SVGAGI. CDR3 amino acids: CASSPYRGGSYEQYF. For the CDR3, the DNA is TGTGCCAGCAGCCCCTATCGGGGAGGTTCGTACGAGCAGTACTTC.

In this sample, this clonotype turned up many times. CDR3 protein: CASSTSQGYEQYF. The CDR3 DNA follows: TGCGCCAGCAGCACCTCACAGGGATACGAGCAGTACTTC. This chain connects TRBV5-1 to TRBJ2-7; a possible D gene is TRBD1 (6 bases). Trimming cost V 4 bases and J 4 bases, with 12 bases left between them. CDR1 is SGHRS, CDR2 YFSETQ, per germline. This CDR3 region has 13 residues.

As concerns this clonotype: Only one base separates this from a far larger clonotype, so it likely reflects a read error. The CDR3 sequence: CASSLSQFRNEQFF. CDR3 nucleotide sequence: TGTGCCAGCAGCTTAAGCCAGTTCCGCAATGAGCAGTTCTTC. The chain is built from TRBV7-9 and TRBJ2-1; no definite D call. Germline values: CDR1 SEHNR, CDR2 FQNEAQ (reference sequence). The V end lost 2 bases, the J end lost 6 bases, and 11 bases lay between the germline ends. CDR3 length equals 14 residues.

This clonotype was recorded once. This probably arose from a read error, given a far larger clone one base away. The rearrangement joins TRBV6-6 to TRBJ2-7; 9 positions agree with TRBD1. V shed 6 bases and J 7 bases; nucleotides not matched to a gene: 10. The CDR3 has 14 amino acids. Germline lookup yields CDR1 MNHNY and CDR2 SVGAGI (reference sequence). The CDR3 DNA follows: TGTGCCAGCAGCACGGGACAGGGAAACAATGAGCAGTACTTC. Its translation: CASSTGQGNNEQYF.

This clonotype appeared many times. CDR3 DNA sequence: TGTGCCTGGAGTGTACGTGGGTTGCGCGAGCAGTACTTC. This sequence encodes CAWSVRGLREQYF. The chain joins TRBV30 to TRBJ2-7; D is unclear. Trimming stripped 0 bases from V and 6 bases from J, with 12 bases between. This CDR3 region has 13 residues. The germline V gene encodes CDR1 GTSNPN and CDR2 SVGIG (reference sequence).

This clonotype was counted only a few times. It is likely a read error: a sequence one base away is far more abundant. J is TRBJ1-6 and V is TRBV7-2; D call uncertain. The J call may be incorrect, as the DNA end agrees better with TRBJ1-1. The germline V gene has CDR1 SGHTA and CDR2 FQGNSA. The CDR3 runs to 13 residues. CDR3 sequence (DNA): TGTGCCAGCAGCCCCACTGGCAGCCCTGTAGCTTTCTTT. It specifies CASSPTGSPVAFF.

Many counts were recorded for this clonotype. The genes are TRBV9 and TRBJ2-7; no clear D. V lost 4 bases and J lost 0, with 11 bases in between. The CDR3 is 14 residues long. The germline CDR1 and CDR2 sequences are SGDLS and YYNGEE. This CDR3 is CASSPQLSSYEQYF. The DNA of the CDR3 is TGTGCCAGCAGCCCCCAGTTGAGCTCCTACGAGCAGTACTTC.

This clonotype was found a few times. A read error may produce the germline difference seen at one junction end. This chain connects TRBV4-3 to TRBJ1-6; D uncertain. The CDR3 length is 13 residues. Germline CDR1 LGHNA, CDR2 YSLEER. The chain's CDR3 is CASGQELDSPLHF. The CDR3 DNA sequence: TGCGCCAGCGGCCAAGAGTTAGATTCACCCCTCCACTTT.

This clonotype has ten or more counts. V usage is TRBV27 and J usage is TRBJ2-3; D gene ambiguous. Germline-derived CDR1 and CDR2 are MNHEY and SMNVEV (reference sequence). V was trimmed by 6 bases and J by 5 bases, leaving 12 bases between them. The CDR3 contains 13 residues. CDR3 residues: CASSPTREDTQYF. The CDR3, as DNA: TGTGCCAGCAGCCCCACTCGAGAAGATACGCAGTATTTT.